A selection of T cell receptor beta chains follows, all from one sample in a study of shared clonotypes between healthy human individuals. This table comes from immunoSEQ multiplex PCR, and its TCRdb copy is limited to in-frame clones, with some not included. The sample has 300,000 to 400,000 clones, approximately 79% seen once; the top ten hold about a tenth. The sample taken for sequencing was memory CD4+ T cells sorted from blood. The receptors were gathered from a man aged 25 to 40 in good health. The CDR3 runs from the conserved cysteine through the conserved F or W. A D gene is named only where the DNA matches it firmly. Part of the rows lack a size; the others show once, few, many or a class for expanded clones.

V: TRBV5-5; size: NA; D: TRBD2; J: TRBJ2-7; DNA: TGTGCCAGCAGCTCCTACTCTAGCGGGAGACGATACGAGCAGTACTTC; CDR3: CASSSYSSGRRYEQYF
V: TRBV29-1; size: NA; D: NA; J: TRBJ1-3; DNA: TGCAGCGTTGTTAAAGGAAACACCATATATTTT; CDR3: CSVVKGNTIYF
V: TRBV18; size: once; D: NA; J: TRBJ1-5; DNA: TGTGCCAGCTCACCAAATTCGATATCGGGGGGTGGTCAGCCCCAGCATTTT; CDR3: CASSPNSISGGGQPQHF
V: TRBV6-1; size: once; D: TRBD2; J: TRBJ2-1; DNA: TGTGCCAGCAGTGCCGGGGGGGAGCAGTTCTTC; CDR3: CASSAGGEQFF
V: TRBV27; size: many; D: TRBD2; J: TRBJ2-5; DNA: TGTGCCAGCAGTCCCCGGGGGGGAGAGACCCAGTACTTC; CDR3: CASSPRGGETQYF
V: TRBV5-1; size: NA; D: NA; J: TRBJ2-2; DNA: TGCGCCAGCAGCTTGGCCGTGGGGCCCGGGGAGCTGTTTTTT; CDR3: CASSLAVGPGELFF
V: TRBV21-1; size: NA; D: NA; J: TRBJ2-4; DNA: TGTGCCAGCAGCAAAGCCTCCCTCCAGGAGGTTCAACTGGCCAAAAACATTCAGTACTTC; CDR3: CASSKASLQEVQLAKNIQYF
V: TRBV2; size: NA; D: TRBD2; J: TRBJ2-1; DNA: TGTGCCAGCAGTGGCCTTTCCGGGACTAGCGGGAGTAATGAGCAGTTCTTC; CDR3: CASSGLSGTSGSNEQFF
V: TRBV19; size: NA; D: NA; J: TRBJ1-2; DNA: TGTGCCAGTAGTGTTGACAGTAACTATGGCTACACCTTC; CDR3: CASSVDSNYGYTF
V: TRBV13; size: medium-sized; D: TRBD1; J: TRBJ2-7; DNA: TGTGCCAGCAGCTTAGCCGGACAGGGGTACTACGAGCAGTACTTC; CDR3: CASSLAGQGYYEQYF
V: TRBV7-3; size: many; D: TRBD1; J: TRBJ2-6; DNA: TGTGCCAGCAGCGGACAGGGGGCTCCGTCCTCTGGGGCCAACGTCCTGACTTTC; CDR3: CASSGQGAPSSGANVLTF
V: TRBV5-1; size: NA; D: NA; J: TRBJ2-3; DNA: TGCGCCAGCAGCCTCCTCACAGATACGCAGTATTTT; CDR3: CASSLLTDTQYF
V: TRBV7-9; size: NA; D: TRBD2; J: TRBJ2-5; DNA: TGTGCCAGCAGCGTGGGAGCGGGAGGGCGCGAGACCCAGTACTTC; CDR3: CASSVGAGGRETQYF
V: TRBV10-3; size: few; D: TRBD2; J: TRBJ2-5; DNA: TGTGCCATCACCCAGGGACTAGCGGAGACCCAGTACTTC; CDR3: CAITQGLAETQYF
V: TRBV11-2; size: NA; D: NA; J: TRBJ2-2; DNA: TGTGCCAGCAGTAGTCTTTTTTCGTTTGACTCTAACACCGGGGAGCTGTTTTTT; CDR3: CASSSLFSFDSNTGELFF
V: TRBV10-1; size: NA; D: NA; J: TRBJ2-5; DNA: TGCGCCAGCAGTGAGTCGGCAGGGAGGATCGAGACCCAGTACTTC; CDR3: CASSESAGRIETQYF
V: TRBV4-1; size: NA; D: TRBD1; J: TRBJ1-5; DNA: TGCGCCAGCAGCCAGATAGGGCTAGGTGCAGGGGGCTCTAGCAATCAGCCCCAGCATTTT; CDR3: CASSQIGLGAGGSSNQPQHF
V: TRBV2; size: few; D: TRBD1; J: TRBJ1-6; DNA: TGTGCCACCCAAAGACAGGGGAAGAGTTCACCCCTCCACTTT; CDR3: CATQRQGKSSPLHF
V: TRBV9; size: NA; D: NA; J: TRBJ2-3; DNA: TGTGCCAGCAGCGTAGGTCCAGATACGCAGTATTTT; CDR3: CASSVGPDTQYF
V: TRBV11-2; size: NA; D: NA; J: TRBJ2-1; DNA: TGTGCCAGCAGGTCACACTTCACCCCTGGGCGTATCAACAATGAGCAGTTCTTC; CDR3: CASRSHFTPGRINNEQFF
V: TRBV6-5; size: once; D: TRBD1; J: TRBJ1-3; DNA: TGTGCCAGCAGTTTCCGGACAGGAACCTCTGGAAACACCATATATTTT; CDR3: CASSFRTGTSGNTIYF
V: TRBV6-1; size: NA; D: NA; J: TRBJ2-1; DNA: TGTGCCAGCAGTGAAGCCCCTAGTAGTCTCTACAATGAGCAGTTCTTC; CDR3: CASSEAPSSLYNEQFF
V: TRBV28; size: NA; D: TRBD1; J: TRBJ2-7; DNA: TGTGCCAGCCAGCCGGGACAGATGACCTACGAGCAGTACTTC; CDR3: CASQPGQMTYEQYF
V: TRBV4-3; size: NA; D: TRBD1; J: TRBJ1-1; DNA: TGCGCCAGCAGCGACCCGGGACAGGGGCGAGGCACTGAAGCTTTCTTT; CDR3: CASSDPGQGRGTEAFF
V: TRBV5-6; size: NA; D: NA; J: TRBJ1-4; DNA: TGTGCCAGCAGCCGTGGGCAAAAAACTAATGAAAAACTGTTTTTT; CDR3: CASSRGQKTNEKLFF
V: TRBV7-9; size: NA; D: NA; J: TRBJ2-5; DNA: TGTGCCAGCAGCTTACACGCAGGGTTGGAGACCCAGTACTTC; CDR3: CASSLHAGLETQYF